This T cell receptor (beta chain) was identified in a study of T-cell memory formation after mild COVID-19 (dated by TCRdb to about 2021). Notes on the research overall: TCR sequence clusters from the two donors were largely donor specific. In two donors, T-cell clones that expanded and contracted after mild COVID-19 were followed by sequencing TCRalpha and TCRbeta repertoires longitudinally. The cohort was made up of two young adult volunteers, one female and one male, who were previously healthy. The research as a whole found: SARS-CoV-2 specificity was not confirmed for the second-wave clones peaking on day 37. Contracting CD4+ clones were located mainly in the CM and EM memory subsets, whereas CD8+ clones were found to be enriched in EMRA. Clones that contracted from day 15 to 85 showed balanced CD4/CD8 phenotypes, whereas a second wave of clones that expanded from day 15 to 37 leaned towards CD4+. Only a couple of mild cases were covered by the study, and larger cohorts that include severe cases with pre-infection samples were considered necessary. The detection of some responding clones in pre-infection memory suggests that pre-existing cross-reactive memory T cells joined the SARS-CoV-2 response.

For this clonotype: What this receptor recognizes is not known. The record has no base qualities; no much larger clone is one base away.

PBMCs were isolated by Ficoll-Paque density gradient centrifugation. The instrument given in TCRdb is Illumina NovaSeq 6000. TCRalpha and TCRbeta cDNA libraries were built by 5'RACE with constant-segment primers, adding sample barcodes and unique molecular identifiers. RNA was extracted from every sample with Trizol reagent. Amplification of the libraries took two PCR steps, and the second step added a second sample barcode plus Illumina TruSeq adapters. The libraries were sequenced on an Illumina NovaSeq using 2 x 150 bp paired-end reads. As for the original processing: Reads were demultiplexed and collapsed into UMI-guided consensus sequences with migec v1.2.7. Using mixcr v2.1.11, the UMI consensuses were aligned to TRA and TRB V and J templates and assembled into clonotypes. A clonotype was counted as expanded or contracted only if both edgeR and NoisET called the change significant, with noise models trained on biological replicates. For edgeR calls, the cutoffs were a false discovery rate-adjusted p below 0.01 and a log2 fold-change threshold of 1. PCA with hierarchical clustering of max-normalized trajectories of the 1000 most abundant clonotypes was used as exploratory dynamics analysis. Each responding clone was given a CD4 or CD8 phenotype based on the CD4+ and CD8+ repertoires, which had been sequenced separately. TCRdb took the public reads, trimmed them with fastp at Q25, ran MiXCR for clone calling and kept in-frame beta chains. Here each entry gathers all rows of one CDR3 protein and keeps the most common genes and DNA. TCRdb, not the original authors, processed these V and J calls. The sample has around 310,000 distinct CDR3 sequences on record, more than 13% of them singletons. Of the sample, 20% to 25% is held by the ten largest clones.

In the germline V gene, CDR1 corresponds to MNHNS and CDR2 to SASEGT. CDR3 length: 18 amino acids, cysteine to phenylalanine. Of all the DNA, just the CDR3 is kept, 54 bases in frame from base 1. The germline V and J ends show losses of 5 bases and 5 bases respectively, and no gene match explains 14 bases of the junction. Source material: PBMCs or a T cell subset sorted from them (not recorded which). This TCR was sampled from a man between 18 and 35 years old who had mild COVID-19 (a few samples of this study predate the infection). The sample titles of this study are shuffled in the database, so cell type and time point are left out; the donor was told from shared clones. Recombination linked TRBV6-1 to TRBJ2-5; 13 of the junction bases match TRBD2. The CDR3 region: CASSPKRGTSGARETQYF. The DNA sequence follows: TGTGCCAGCAGTCCCAAAAGGGGGACTAGCGGGGCTCGGGAGACCCAGTACTTC.